What follows are 2 T cell receptor beta chains derived from one specimen sequenced in a study of shared clonotypes between healthy human individuals. TCRdb's copy holds only in-frame clones and misses some; the assay was immunoSEQ multiplex PCR. The repertoire holds about 490,000 clones, with roughly 80% as singletons. Sequencing was carried out using PBMCs. The source is a woman aged 40 to 49 in good health. Some clones in this sample may be carry-over from other donors' samples.

The CDR3 region is CASTPGPMNTEAFF. CDR3 DNA: TGTGCCAGTACCCCGGGACCGATGAACACTGAAGCTTTCTTT. V is TRBV19 and J is TRBJ1-1; possible D gene TRBD1, 5 bases. Germline loops: CDR1 LNHDA, CDR2 SQIVND (reference sequence). V lost 7 bases, J lost 0 bases, and 12 bases lay in between. The CDR3 is made up of 14 amino acids.

The gene calls are TRBV4-2 and TRBJ1-4; possible D gene TRBD1, 5 bases. Germline-derived CDR1 and CDR2 are LGHNA and YNFKEQ. Trimming pared 0 bases from V and 7 bases from J, leaving 15 bases between. The CDR3 length is 16 residues. CDR3 nucleotide sequence: TGTGCCAGCAGCCAAGATCGGGGGATGAGAGGTGAAAAACTGTTTTTT. Encoded protein: CASSQDRGMRGEKLFF.